This entry describes one T cell receptor beta chain. The germline CDR1 and CDR2 sequences are MNHEY and SVGAGI. With 2 bases clipped from V and 8 bases from J, the junction kept 6 bases outside the gene matches. The CDR3 extends over 14 amino acids. This entry is derived from a study of blood T cell repertoires in COVID-19. What the recovered Cohort 3 donors had was two negative PCRs, clearance, or symptom resolution. Here immunoSEQ multiplex PCR was the method, and the copy in TCRdb shows in-frame clones only, minus some. The repertoire holds around 300,000 clones, with 89% as singletons. This receptor was identified in a middle-aged woman who had recovered from COVID-19. The gene calls are TRBV6-5 and TRBJ1-2, with 9 positions matching TRBD1. Source material: PBMCs or T cells enriched from blood (not recorded which). Written as DNA, the CDR3 is TGTGCCAGCAGTTACACGACAGGGGGAGACGGCTACACCTTC. This codes for CASSYTTGGDGYTF.